This T cell receptor beta chain was retrieved from a study of OX40 agonist ivuxolimab in advanced cancers. Method: immunoSEQ multiplex PCR; TCRdb's copy keeps in-frame clones and lacks some. The sample carries roughly 72,000 clones, roughly nine tenths recorded once. The sampling schedule covered blood at baseline, cycle 4 day 1, and cycle 7 day 1. The receptor's source is an adult with an advanced solid tumor such as melanoma, head and neck, liver or kidney cancer. Sample: CD4+ or CD8+ T cells sorted from blood, taken in a trial of the OX40 agonist ivuxolimab.

CDR3: CASRGVENIQYF. CDR3 sequence (DNA): TGTGCCAGCAGGGGGGTCGAAAACATTCAGTACTTC. This chain uses TRBV6-5 with TRBJ2-4, with D perhaps given as TRBD1 or TRBD2 (5 bases each). The CDR3 spans 12 residues. In germline, CDR1 is MNHEY, CDR2 SVGAGI. Trimming stripped 6 bases from V and 5 bases from J, with 8 bases between.